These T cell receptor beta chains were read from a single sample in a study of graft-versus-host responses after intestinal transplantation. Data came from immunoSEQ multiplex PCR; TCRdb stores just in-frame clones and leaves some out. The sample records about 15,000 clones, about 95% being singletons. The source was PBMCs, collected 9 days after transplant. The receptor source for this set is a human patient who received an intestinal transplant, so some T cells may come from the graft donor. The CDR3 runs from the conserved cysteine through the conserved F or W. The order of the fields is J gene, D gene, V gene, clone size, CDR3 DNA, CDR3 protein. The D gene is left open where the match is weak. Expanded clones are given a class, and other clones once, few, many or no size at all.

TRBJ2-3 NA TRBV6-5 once TGTGCCGCCGGGGTTCGGGCAGATACGCAGTATTTT CAAGVRADTQYF
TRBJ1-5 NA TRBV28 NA TGTGCCAGCAGTTTATTTCCTCGGAGGAATAGCAATCAGCCCCAGCATTTT CASSLFPRRNSNQPQHF
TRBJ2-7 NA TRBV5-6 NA TGTGCCAGCGGCGATCTGGGGAGGAGCTCCTACGAGCAGTACTTC CASGDLGRSSYEQYF
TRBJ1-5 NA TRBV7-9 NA TGTGCCAGCAGCTGGGAGTCTAATCAGCCCCAGCATTTT CASSWESNQPQHF
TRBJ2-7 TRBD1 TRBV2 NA TGTGCCAGCAGTGAAATTCGACAGGGATCATACGAGCAGTACTTC CASSEIRQGSYEQYF
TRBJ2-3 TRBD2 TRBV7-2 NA TGTGCCAGCAGCTTAGTTCTCCAGCGGGAGAATTCCGCGGATACGCAGTATTTT CASSLVLQRENSADTQYF
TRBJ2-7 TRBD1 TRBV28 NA TGTGCCAGCAGTCCCCGGGACAGGGACTACGAGCAGTACTTC CASSPRDRDYEQYF
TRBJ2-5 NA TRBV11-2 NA TGTGCCAGCAGCTTAGTCCTATCCCGAGAGACCCAGTACTTC CASSLVLSRETQYF
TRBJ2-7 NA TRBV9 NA TGTGCCAGCAGCCCTTATTGGGCCTCGGGGGACAGCGGGAGCTCCTACGAGCAGTACTTC CASSPYWASGDSGSSYEQYF
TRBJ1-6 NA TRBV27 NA TGTGCCAGCAGCCAAGGGTACAGGGAGTCACCCCTCCACTTT CASSQGYRESPLHF
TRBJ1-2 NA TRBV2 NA TGTGCCAGCAGCCATCTCGGCCCACCGGGACGGGCGGACTATGGCCACACCTTC CASSHLGPPGRADYGHTF
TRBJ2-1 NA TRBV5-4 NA TGTGCCAGCAGCTATGGGACTTCCAACAATGAGCAGTTCTTC CASSYGTSNNEQFF
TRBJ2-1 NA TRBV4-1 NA TGCGCCAGCAGCCAAGAAGGGGCGGCGTTAGCCAATGAGCAGTTCTTC CASSQEGAALANEQFF
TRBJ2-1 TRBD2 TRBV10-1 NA TGCGCCAGCAGTGAATTAGCGGGAGGACCTGACAATGAGCAGTTCTTC CASSELAGGPDNEQFF
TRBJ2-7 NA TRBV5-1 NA TGCGCCAGCAGCCTCAGGGTCGGGAGCTCCTACGAGCAGTACTTC CASSLRVGSSYEQYF
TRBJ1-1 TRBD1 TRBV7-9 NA TGTGCCAGCAGCTCTTTTCATCTTCTAGACAGGGGTTGGAACACTGAAGCTTTCTTT CASSSFHLLDRGWNTEAFF
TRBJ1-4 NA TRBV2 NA NA CASSSGGSMDEKLFF
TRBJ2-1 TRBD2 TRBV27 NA TGTTTAGAGCGGGATCACAATGAGCAGTTCTTC CLERDHNEQFF
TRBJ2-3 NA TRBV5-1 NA TGCGCCAGCAGCTTGTACGGGAGATCCGCAGATACGCAGTATTTT CASSLYGRSADTQYF
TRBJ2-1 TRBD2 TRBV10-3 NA TGTGCCATCAGTGAGTTTGCGTCCGGGACTAGCGGGATTAATGAGCAGTTCTTC CAISEFASGTSGINEQFF
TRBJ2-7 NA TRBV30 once TGTGCCTGGAGTGTCGGGGACGTAGTTAACGAGCAGTACTTC CAWSVGDVVNEQYF
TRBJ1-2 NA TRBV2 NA TGTGCCAGCAGGGCCTATGGCTACACCTTC CASRAYGYTF
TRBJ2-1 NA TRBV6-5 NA TGTGCCAGCAGCCGGACAGCGAGCTCCTACAATGAGCAGTTCTTC CASSRTASSYNEQFF
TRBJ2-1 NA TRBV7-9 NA TGTGCCAGCCCCCCCTCGTACGGGGGCGATGAGCAGTTCTTC CASPPSYGGDEQFF
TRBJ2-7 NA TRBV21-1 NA TGTGCCAGCAGCAAAGGACAGGGGTACGAGCAGTACTTC CASSKGQGYEQYF
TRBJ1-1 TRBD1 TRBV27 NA TGTGCCAGCAGTCCCCCCGCCGGGACAGTGAAATTTGGAGCTTTCTTT CASSPPAGTVKFGAFF
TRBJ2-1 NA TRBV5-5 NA TGTGCCAGCAGCTTTCGTGATCTGAGGGAGTCCTACAATGAGCAGTTCTTC CASSFRDLRESYNEQFF
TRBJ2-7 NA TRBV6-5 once TGTGCCAGCAGCCCAGGCAGCGCCTACGAGCAGTACTTC CASSPGSAYEQYF
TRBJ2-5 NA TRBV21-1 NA TGTGCCCGAAAGCCGGGACATATTGAGACCCAGTACTTC CARKPGHIETQYF
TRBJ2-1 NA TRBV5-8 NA TGTGCCAGCAGCACCCGGGTGGGGGGTACCTACAATGAGCAGTTCTTC CASSTRVGGTYNEQFF
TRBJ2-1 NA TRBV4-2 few TGTGCCAGCAGCCAAGAGATTAGCTCCTACAATGAGCAGTTCTTC CASSQEISSYNEQFF
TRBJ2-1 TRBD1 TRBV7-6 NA TGTGCCAGCAGCCCACCCCCCTCGGGGGACAGGGTCTTTGAGCAGTTCTTC CASSPPPSGDRVFEQFF
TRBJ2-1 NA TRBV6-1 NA TGTGCCAGCAGTGAACCAAATGAGCAGTTCTTC CASSEPNEQFF
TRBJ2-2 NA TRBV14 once TGTGCCAGCAGCCAAGACGCAGGGTGGTACGGGGAGCTGTTTTTT CASSQDAGWYGELFF
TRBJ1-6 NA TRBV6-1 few TGTGCCAGCAGTGAAGCTACAGGAGGTTCACCCCTCCACTTT CASSEATGGSPLHF
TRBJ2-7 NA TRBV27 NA TGTGCCAGCAGTTTTCAGGGGTCGGACGAGCAGTACTTC CASSFQGSDEQYF
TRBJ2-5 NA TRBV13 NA TGTGCCAGCAGCTTACGGGGAGAGACCCAGTACTTC CASSLRGETQYF
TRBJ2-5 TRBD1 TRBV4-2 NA TGTGCCAGCAGCCAAGGGACAGGGGAGGAGACCCAGTACTTC CASSQGTGEETQYF
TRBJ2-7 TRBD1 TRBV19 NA TGTGCCAGTAGTCCGCAGGGGGTCCGGCAGTACTTC CASSPQGVRQYF
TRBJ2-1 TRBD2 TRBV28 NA TGTGCCAGCAGTTTATCCCTAGCGGGATCCTACAATGAGCAGTTCTTC CASSLSLAGSYNEQFF
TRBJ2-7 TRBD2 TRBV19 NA TGTGCCAGTAGTATATTGCGGGGGTCCTCCTACGAGCAGTACTTC CASSILRGSSYEQYF
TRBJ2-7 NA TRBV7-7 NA TGTGCTAGCAGCTTGACACCTTCCTACGAGCAGTACTTC CASSLTPSYEQYF
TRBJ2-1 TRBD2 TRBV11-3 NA TGTGCCAGCAGCTCAGATAGGCTAGCGGGAGGAGGCTCCTACAATGAGCAGTTCTTC CASSSDRLAGGGSYNEQFF
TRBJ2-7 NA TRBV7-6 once TGTGCCACCCTCACTGGGGGCGAGCAGTACTTC CATLTGGEQYF
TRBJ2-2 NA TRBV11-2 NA TGTGCCAGCAGCTTAGTCCCAGGGTGGGAGACCGGGGAGCTGTTTTTT CASSLVPGWETGELFF
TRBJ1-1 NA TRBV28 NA TGTGCCAGCAGGCTTCCCGGGACCTATGAAGCTTTCTTT CASRLPGTYEAFF
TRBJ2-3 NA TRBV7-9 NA TGTGCCAGCAGCTTATGGGGGAGATCCGTTGGGGATACGCAGTATTTT CASSLWGRSVGDTQYF
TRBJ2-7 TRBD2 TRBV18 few TGTGCCAGCTCACCATCGGGGGGGGGCTACGAGCAGTACTTC CASSPSGGGYEQYF
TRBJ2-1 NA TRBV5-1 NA TGCGCCAGCAGCTTTACGAGCTCCTACAATGAGCAGTTCTTC CASSFTSSYNEQFF
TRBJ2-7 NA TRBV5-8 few TGTGCCAGCAGCTTGGCCACAGACGACGGGCAGTACTTC CASSLATDDGQYF
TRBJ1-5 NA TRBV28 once TGTGCCAGCTGGGGTCGGCGGCAAAGGAATCAGCCCCAGCATTTT CASWGRRQRNQPQHF